These T cell receptor beta chains were read from a single sample in a study of blood T cell repertoires in COVID-19. Clones were read by immunoSEQ multiplex PCR, and TCRdb kept only the in-frame ones, dropping some. The sample has nearly 45,000 clones; 85% to 90% are singletons. Sequencing used peripheral blood. These receptors were obtained from a man in his forties or fifties with COVID-19, enrolled during active disease. Both conserved end residues are part of each CDR3. The D gene is left open where the match is weak. Size values are once, few and many counts, or a class for expanded clones, and some rows have none.

CASSGLAGNEQFF,TGTGCCAGTAGTGGCCTAGCGGGTAATGAGCAGTTCTTC,TRBV19,TRBJ2-1,TRBD2,NA
CSVEMRDTQYF,TGCAGCGTTGAAATGCGGGATACGCAGTATTTT,TRBV29-1,TRBJ2-3,NA,NA
CASSITPGQGTETQYF,TGTGCCAGTAGTATAACCCCTGGGCAGGGAACGGAGACCCAGTACTTC,TRBV19,TRBJ2-5,NA,once
CASSFPGTVYEQYF,TGTGCCAGCAGTTTCCCCGGGACAGTCTACGAGCAGTACTTC,TRBV28,TRBJ2-7,TRBD1,NA
CAWSVLYEQYF,TGTGCCTGGAGTGTCCTCTACGAGCAGTACTTC,TRBV30,TRBJ2-7,NA,NA
CASSVEGRGDTIYF,TGTGCCAGCAGCGTAGAGGGCAGGGGAGACACCATATATTTT,TRBV9,TRBJ1-3,NA,NA
CASSDSSLPGNTIYF,TGTGCCAGCAGTGATTCCAGTCTTCCTGGAAACACCATATATTTT,TRBV25-1,TRBJ1-3,NA,NA
CASRGQGNSPLHF,TGTGCCAGCAGAGGACAGGGTAATTCACCCCTCCACTTT,TRBV27,TRBJ1-6,TRBD1,NA
CAISGGQGSSHEQYF,TGTGCCATCAGTGGGGGGCAGGGGTCGTCCCACGAGCAGTACTTC,TRBV10-3,TRBJ2-7,NA,NA
CASSIRGSGTANYGYTF,TGTGCCAGTAGTATTAGAGGCTCAGGGACAGCTAACTATGGCTACACCTTC,TRBV19,TRBJ1-2,TRBD1,few
CASSKTSGRIEQFF,TGTGCCAGCAGTAAGACTAGCGGGAGAATTGAGCAGTTCTTC,TRBV27,TRBJ2-1,TRBD2,few
CASSLVGSSGNTIYF,TGTGCCAGCAGCTTAGTTGGTAGCTCTGGAAACACCATATATTTT,TRBV7-8,TRBJ1-3,NA,once
CATGGMNTEAFF,TGTGCCACAGGGGGGATGAACACTGAAGCTTTCTTT,TRBV28,TRBJ1-1,TRBD1,NA
CASSLGSGGSDEQYF,TGCGCCAGCAGCTTGGGTAGCGGGGGGTCCGACGAGCAGTACTTC,TRBV5-1,TRBJ2-7,TRBD2,NA
CASSSELSSYEQYF,TGCGCCAGCAGTTCCGAGCTGAGCTCCTACGAGCAGTACTTC,TRBV10-2,TRBJ2-7,NA,NA
CASSPDTYEQYF,TGTGCCAGCTCACCGGACACCTACGAGCAGTACTTC,TRBV18,TRBJ2-7,NA,NA
CAISPTDRNQPQHF,TGTGCCATCAGCCCCACAGATAGGAATCAGCCCCAGCATTTT,TRBV10-3,TRBJ1-5,NA,few
CASSSTHQGGRTQYF,TGTGCCAGCAGCTCCACCCACCAGGGGGGCCGAACGCAGTATTTT,TRBV21-1,TRBJ2-3,NA,few
CASTVTESGELFF,TGTGCCAGCACAGTGACGGAGTCCGGGGAGCTGTTTTTT,TRBV2,TRBJ2-2,NA,NA
CASSLDRWRGATDTQYF,TGTGCCAGCAGCTTAGATCGATGGCGGGGAGCCACAGATACGCAGTATTTT,TRBV11-2,TRBJ2-3,NA,NA
CATSVGGTLQETQYF,TGTGCCACCAGTGTCGGGGGGACACTACAAGAGACCCAGTACTTC,TRBV24-1,TRBJ2-5,NA,NA
CASSLVAGGLGKNIQYF,TGTGCCAGCAGCTTAGTGGCGGGGGGGCTAGGCAAAAACATTCAGTACTTC,TRBV7-6,TRBJ2-4,TRBD2,NA
CASRHRWDNQPQHF,TGTGCCAGCAGGCACAGGTGGGACAATCAGCCCCAGCATTTT,TRBV6-5,TRBJ1-5,NA,NA